These 17 T cell receptor beta chains share one sample of origin, sequenced in a study of blood T cell repertoires in COVID-19. Sequencing was performed with immunoSEQ multiplex PCR; in TCRdb, only in-frame clones are kept and a portion is missing. The sample comprises a few hundred thousand clones, 88% of which are singletons, and approximately 7.2% rests with the top ten. The sequenced material came from peripheral blood. These receptors were taken from a woman in her twenties or thirties who had recovered from COVID-19.

V and J are TRBV28 and TRBJ2-5; 8 bases match TRBD1. Losses at the gene ends were 5 bases for V and 6 bases for J; bases not matched to a gene: 20. This CDR3 comprises 18 residues. Looked up from germline, CDR1 is MDHEN and CDR2 is SYDVKM. The CDR3 sequence is CASSPATGVEGSVKTQYF. The DNA for the CDR3 is TGTGCCAGCAGTCCTGCGACAGGGGTTGAAGGCTCCGTGAAGACCCAGTACTTC.

The chain is built from TRBV6-1 and TRBJ2-1; 9 positions match TRBD1. The junction had 6 bases not matched to a gene; V was cut back by 6 bases and J by 0 bases. Germline CDR1 MNHNS, CDR2 SASEGT. The CDR3 is made up of 16 amino acids. CDR3 amino acids: CASRERDRVSYNEQFF. The CDR3 region has the DNA TGTGCCAGCAGAGAACGGGACAGGGTCTCCTACAATGAGCAGTTCTTC.

The V call is TRBV28, the J call TRBJ1-2; maybe TRBD1 (6 bases). The V gene lost 2 bases and the J gene lost 4 bases, with 11 bases spanning the gap. Germline loops: CDR1 MDHEN, CDR2 SYDVKM. The CDR3 spans 14 residues. CDR3 loop: CASSLRDKSYGYTF. The CDR3 coding sequence is TGTGCCAGCAGTTTAAGGGACAAGTCCTATGGCTACACCTTC.

The rearrangement uses TRBV30 and TRBJ1-5, with 7 bases fitting TRBD1. The CDR3 runs 15 residues. From germline, CDR1 is GTSNPN and CDR2 SVGIG (reference sequence). Losses at the gene ends were 2 bases for V and 4 bases for J; bases not matched to a gene: 8. CDR3 residues: CAWSSGGTVNQPQHF. The CDR3 coding sequence is TGTGCCTGGAGTTCCGGCGGGACAGTGAATCAGCCCCAGCATTTT.

The rearrangement joins TRBV24-1 to TRBJ2-1; 8 nucleotides align to TRBD2. The CDR3 extends over 14 amino acids. V shed 7 bases and J 7 bases; nucleotides not matched to a gene: 8. The germline gives CDR1 KGHDR, CDR2 SFDVKD. The CDR3 here is CATSFGGAENEQFF. The CDR3 DNA sequence: TGTGCCACCAGCTTCGGGGGGGCCGAGAATGAGCAGTTCTTC.

In the case of this clone: One junction end does not reproduce the germline sequence, and a read error may be involved. The rearrangement joins TRBV7-9 to TRBJ1-1; D perhaps matches TRBD1 (6 bases). CDR3 length: 16 residues. The germline CDR1 and CDR2 sequences are SEHNR and FQNEAQ (reference sequence). In DNA form, the CDR3 reads TGTGCCAGCACCTTACAGGGCATTCTCATGAACACTGAAGCTTTCTTT. Protein: CASTLQGILMNTEAFF.

This sequence joins TRBV2 and TRBJ1-5; the match to TRBD1 covers 7 bases. V gave up 6 bases and J gave up 3 bases; unmatched junction bases: 2. This CDR3 spans 13 amino acids. Germline lookup yields CDR1 SNHLY and CDR2 FYNNEI. The CDR3 nucleotides read TGTGCCAGCAGGGGACAGCTCAATCAGCCCCAGCATTTT. It translates to CASRGQLNQPQHF. Variable domain in full (rest from reference TRBV2 and TRBJ1-5): EPEVTQTPSHQVTQMGQEVILRCVPISNHLYFYWYRQILGQKVEFLVSFYNNEISEKSEIFDDQFSVERPDGSNFTLKIRSTKLEDSAMYFCASRGQLNQPQHFGDGTRLSIL.

This clone was recorded once. CDR3 sequence (DNA): TGTGCCAGCAGCCCCACGGGCGAGCAGTACTTC. It translates to CASSPTGEQYF. V usage is TRBV11-2 and J usage is TRBJ2-7; D is ambiguous. V was pared by 5 bases and J by 6 bases, with 8 bases between. Germline CDR1 reads SGHAT; CDR2 reads FQNNGV. This CDR3 contains 11 residues.

This rearrangement joins TRBV24-1 to TRBJ2-7, with 10 nucleotides matching TRBD2. Germline V gene lookup returns CDR1 KGHDR and CDR2 SFDVKD. The junction had 8 bases not matched to a gene; V was cut back by 5 bases and J by 2 bases. This CDR3 has 16 residues. The CDR3 loop reads CATSAASGGATYEQYF. The CDR3 DNA is TGTGCCACCAGTGCCGCTAGCGGGGGAGCCACCTACGAGCAGTACTTC.

This clone has just a few counts. CDR3 sequence: CAIKLDINSPLHF. The DNA for the CDR3 is TGTGCCATCAAATTAGACATTAATTCACCCCTCCACTTT. The chain combines TRBV10-3 with TRBJ1-6; D uncertain. The CDR3 is 13 residues long. Trimming cost V 7 bases and J 6 bases, with 10 bases left between them. Germline-derived CDR1 and CDR2 are ENHRY and SYGVKD.

This chain joins TRBV9 and TRBJ2-5, with TRBD2 identical over 12 bases. V lost 2 bases and J lost 5; bases outside the gene matches: 16. From germline, CDR1 is SGDLS and CDR2 YYNGEE. The CDR3 length is 19 residues. As DNA, the CDR3 is TGTGCCAGCAGCGTTAATAAGGGCACTAGCGGGGGGAGGGTGGAGACCCAGTACTTC. Translating it yields CASSVNKGTSGGRVETQYF.

This sequence joins TRBV27 and TRBJ1-4; D is undetermined. CDR1 and CDR2 from the germline V gene are MNHEY and SMNVEV (reference sequence). CDR3 length: 17 amino acids. The V and J ends lost 8 bases and 0 bases respectively, with 19 bases between them. The CDR3 loop is CASGSTSSIATNEKLFF. CDR3 coding DNA: TGTGCCAGCGGTTCAACATCCTCAATCGCAACTAATGAAAAACTGTTTTTT.

The CDR3 reads CASSRTSGGALDTQYF. In DNA, the CDR3 is TGTGCCAGCAGCCGGACTAGCGGGGGGGCCCTAGATACGCAGTATTTT. The rearrangement links TRBV11-2 to TRBJ2-3, with 15 bases aligning to TRBD2. The CDR3 is made up of 16 amino acids. Losses at the gene ends were 5 bases for V and 5 bases for J; bases not matched to a gene: 5. Germline CDR1 SGHAT, CDR2 FQNNGV. The variable domain in full, with the rest retrieved from reference TRBV11-2 and TRBJ2-3, is EAGVAQSPRYKIIEKRQSVAFWCNPISGHATLYWYQQILGQGPKLLIQFQNNGVVDDSQLPKDRFSAERLKGVDSTLKIQPAKLEDSAVYLCASSRTSGGALDTQYFGPGTRLTVL.

This clone was recorded only once. One end of the junction does not line up with germline, which may come from a read error. V is TRBV20-1 and J is TRBJ1-2, with 8 bases identical to TRBD1. The germline V gene has CDR1 DFQATT and CDR2 SNEGSKA (reference sequence). This CDR3 is built from 11 residues. The CDR3 DNA reads TGCAGTGCTAGGGGAGCCAGGGGGCCATTCTTC. Protein: CSARGARGPFF.

V usage is TRBV3-1 (or the pseudogene TRBV3-2) and J usage is TRBJ2-1, with 12 bases identical to TRBD2. The V and J ends lost 3 bases and 8 bases, in that order; junction bases with no gene match: 8. Germline lookup yields CDR1 LGHDT and CDR2 YNNKEL (reference sequence). The CDR3 sequence is 16 residues long. CDR3 sequence reads: CASSQRLAGVNHEQFF. The CDR3 DNA reads TGTGCCAGCAGCCAGCGACTAGCGGGAGTTAACCATGAGCAGTTCTTC.

This chain links TRBV5-1 with TRBJ2-3; D is ambiguous. CDR1 and CDR2 from the germline V gene are SGHRS and YFSETQ. V lost 3 bases and J lost 1, with 12 bases in between. The CDR3 totals 15 residues. In DNA, the CDR3 is TGCGCCAGCAGCTGGCAGAAACCCGGCACAGATACGCAGTATTTT. Its protein product is CASSWQKPGTDTQYF.

This rearrangement joins TRBV3-1 (or the pseudogene TRBV3-2) to TRBJ2-5; 8 nucleotides agree with TRBD1. This CDR3 contains 15 residues. Germline V gene lookup returns CDR1 LGHDT and CDR2 YNNKEL (reference sequence). V dropped 4 bases and J dropped 3; count of bases not matched to a gene: 7. The CDR3 region has the DNA TGTGCCAGCAGCCGACGGACAGGGTCCGAAGAGACCCAGTACTTC. It encodes CASSRRTGSEETQYF.